These T cell receptor beta chains were read from a single sample in a study of regulatory T cells in long-lasting Graves disease. One entry per CDR3 protein results from TCRdb running MiXCR on the multiplex PCR reads. The sample comprises approximately 250,000 distinct CDR3 sequences, around 16% of which are singletons, and roughly a fifth rests with the top ten. Sequenced here: peripheral blood mononuclear cells (PBMCs), sampled at new diagnosis, from a patient treated with antithyroid drugs. The receptors come from a female donor with Graves disease. Each CDR3 is given with its conserved first and last residue. A D gene is named only where the DNA matches it firmly. Part of the rows lack a size; the others show once, few, many or a class for expanded clones.

V gene,J gene,clone size,D gene,CDR3 protein,CDR3 DNA
TRBV20-1,TRBJ2-1,many,-,CSARDVLNNEQFF,TGCAGTGCTAGAGATGTTCTTAACAATGAGCAGTTCTTC
TRBV4-3,TRBJ1-1,-,-,CASSQELGVTEAFF,TGCGCCAGCAGCCAAGAACTGGGAGTGACTGAAGCTTTCTTT
TRBV11-2,TRBJ2-1,-,TRBD1,CASSGGLSYNEQFF,TGTGCCAGCTCAGGGGGCCTCAGCTACAATGAGCAGTTCTTC
TRBV12-3/TRBV12-4,TRBJ2-5,many,-,CASTKLGQETQYF,TGTGCCAGCACCAAGTTGGGGCAAGAGACCCAGTACTTC
TRBV11-2,TRBJ2-7,many,-,CASSLGRHEQYF,TGTGCCAGCAGCCTCGGACGCCACGAGCAGTACTTC
TRBV7-2,TRBJ1-2,many,TRBD1,CASSSNQGEIYGYTF,TGTGCCAGCAGCTCCAATCAGGGGGAGATCTATGGCTACACCTTC
TRBV7-2,TRBJ2-7,-,-,CASSLTYSYEQYF,TGTGCCAGCAGCTTAACATACTCCTACGAGCAGTACTTC
TRBV5-1,TRBJ1-1,many,-,CASSLDREDTEAFF,TGCGCCAGCAGCTTGGACAGGGAGGACACTGAAGCTTTCTTT
TRBV4-2,TRBJ2-7,-,TRBD2,CASSQVGSGHSYEQYF,TGTGCCAGCAGCCAAGTTGGTAGCGGGCACTCCTACGAGCAGTACTTC
TRBV7-3,TRBJ1-1,many,-,CASSLTRTQAFF,TGTGCCAGCAGCTTAACGCGTACTCAGGCTTTCTTT
TRBV28,TRBJ2-1,many,-,CASSFGGSEQFF,TGTGCCAGCAGTTTTGGAGGTAGTGAGCAGTTCTTC
TRBV30,TRBJ2-2,-,-,CAWRRDHGTGELFF,TGTGCCTGGCGCCGGGACCACGGCACCGGGGAGCTGTTTTTT
TRBV6-2/TRBV6-3,TRBJ2-1,many,-,CASSLLESGPYNEQFF,TGTGCCAGCAGTCTACTAGAGAGCGGCCCCTACAATGAGCAGTTCTTC
TRBV5-4,TRBJ2-5,-,-,CASSLETGRSETQYF,TGTGCCAGCAGCTTGGAAACAGGGCGGTCGGAGACCCAGTACTTC